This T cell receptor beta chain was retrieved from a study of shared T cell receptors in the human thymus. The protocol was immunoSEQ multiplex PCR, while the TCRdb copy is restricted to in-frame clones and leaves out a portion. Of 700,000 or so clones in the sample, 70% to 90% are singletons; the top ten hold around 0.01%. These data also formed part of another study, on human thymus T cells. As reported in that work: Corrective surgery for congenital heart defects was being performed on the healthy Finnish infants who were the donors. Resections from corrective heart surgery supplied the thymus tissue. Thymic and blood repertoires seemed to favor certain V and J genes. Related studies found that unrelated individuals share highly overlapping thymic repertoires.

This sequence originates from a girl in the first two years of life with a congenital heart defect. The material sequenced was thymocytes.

The DNA for the CDR3 is TGTGCCAGCAGCGTAGAAGAGGGATTAAGCTATGGCTACACCTTC. Residues: CASSVEEGLSYGYTF. V gene TRBV9 combines with J gene TRBJ1-2, with D unresolved. This CDR3 contains 15 residues. In germline, CDR1 is SGDLS, CDR2 YYNGEE. Trimming left V 0 bases short and J 4 bases short, with 13 bases between.